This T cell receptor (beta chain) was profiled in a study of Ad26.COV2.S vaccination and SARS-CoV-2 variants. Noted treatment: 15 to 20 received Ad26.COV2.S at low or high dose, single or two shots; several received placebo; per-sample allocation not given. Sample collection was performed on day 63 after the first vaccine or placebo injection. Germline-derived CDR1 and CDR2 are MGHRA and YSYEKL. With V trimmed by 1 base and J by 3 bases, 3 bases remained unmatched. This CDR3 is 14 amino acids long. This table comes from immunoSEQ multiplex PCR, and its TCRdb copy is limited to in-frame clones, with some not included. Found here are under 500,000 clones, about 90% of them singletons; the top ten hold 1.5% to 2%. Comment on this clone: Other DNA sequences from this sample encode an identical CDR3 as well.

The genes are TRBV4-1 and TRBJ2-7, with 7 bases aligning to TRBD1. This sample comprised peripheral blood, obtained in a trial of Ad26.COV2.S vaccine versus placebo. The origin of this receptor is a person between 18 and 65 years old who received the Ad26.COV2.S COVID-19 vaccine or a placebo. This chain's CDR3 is CASSQVSGGYEQYF. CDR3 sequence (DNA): TGCGCCAGCAGCCAAGTCTCAGGGGGCTACGAGCAGTACTTC.